What follows describes a single TCR beta chain. Antigen unknown. Patients with chemo-refractory metastatic non-small-cell lung cancer received focal radiation plus CTLA-4 blockade with ipilimumab. Profiling relied on immunoSEQ multiplex PCR, and the TCRdb table lists in-frame clones only, not all of them. The sample carries around 110,000 clones, about four fifths recorded once. From germline, CDR1 is SGHRS and CDR2 YFSETQ. CDR3 length equals 14 residues. V lost 4 bases, J lost 2 bases, and 11 bases lay in between. This entry is derived from a study of radiotherapy plus CTLA-4 blockade in lung cancer. Whole-study findings and limits: Among blood TCR repertoires after radiotherapy plus ipilimumab, tumor-derived clones expanded. Early blood T cell clone dynamics reportedly forecast response best, with interferon-beta.

The chain recombines TRBV5-1 with TRBJ2-3, with D possibly TRBD2 on 5 matching bases. Sequenced material: peripheral blood, taken from a patient treated with radiotherapy plus ipilimumab. This TCR came from a human donor with non-small cell lung cancer that progressed on radiotherapy plus ipilimumab. Some clones in this sample may be carry-over from other donors' samples. The CDR3 DNA reads TGCGCCAGCAGCCTGGAGGCATACACAGATACGCAGTATTTT. It translates to CASSLEAYTDTQYF. Supplemented by reference TRBV5-1 and TRBJ2-3, the full variable domain reads KAGVTQTPRYLIKTRGQQVTLSCSPISGHRSVSWYQQTPGQGLQFLFEYFSETQRNKGNFPGRFSGRQFSNSRSEMNVSTLELGDSALYLCASSLEAYTDTQYFGPGTRLTVL.